This TCR beta chain was documented in a study of T cell repertoires in cytomegalovirus infection. TCRdb re-analysed the reads in MiXCR, keeping a single row per CDR3 protein. The sample records approximately 910,000 distinct CDR3 sequences, roughly 30% being singletons. In its sample, this clonotype was seen once. No antigen is known for it. This may stem from a read error, because a much larger clone lies one nucleotide away. The CDR3 consists of 16 residues. In germline, CDR1 is SGHVS, CDR2 FNYEAQ. The sequencing here drew on cultured CD8+ T cells from PBMCs, taken from culture after CMV antigen stimulation. The chain uses TRBV7-6 and TRBJ2-5; 14 nucleotides line up with TRBD2. This clonotype was sampled from a human donor in good health (CMV status not recorded). Some clones in this sample may be carry-over from other donors' samples. The CDR3 bases are TGTGTCAGCAGCCTCAGACTAGCGGGGGGGCCTATGGCCCAGTACTTC. It encodes CVSSLRLAGGPMAQYF.